Following are 10 T cell receptor beta chains from one sample sequenced in a study of cytomegalovirus exposure and HLA in healthy donors. PCR involved 60 Vbeta and 13 Jbeta primers. The assay was immunoSEQ multiplex PCR, and TCRdb's table has in-frame clones only and misses some. This sample has around 160,000 clones, with over 70% found just once. Sequenced material: PBMCs. These receptors all stem from a woman aged 40-49 years in good health and CMV-seropositive.

This chain connects TRBV19 to TRBJ2-5; 7 bases fit TRBD1. The V gene's germline CDR1 is LNHDA and CDR2 SQIVND (reference sequence). This CDR3 has 15 amino acids. The J segment lost 1 base and the V segment lost 4 bases, leaving 6 bases of the junction unmatched. CDR3 amino acids: CASSTTDRPQETQYF. CDR3 sequence (DNA): TGTGCCAGTAGTACCACGGACAGGCCCCAAGAGACCCAGTACTTC. The entire variable domain, with the rest obtained from reference TRBV19 and TRBJ2-5, is as follows: DGGITQSPKYLFRKEGQNVTLSCEQNLNHDAMYWYRQDPGQGLRLIYYSQIVNDFQKGDIAEGYSVSREKKESFPLTVTSAQKNPTAFYLCASSTTDRPQETQYFGPGTRLLVL.

The gene calls are TRBV6-1 and TRBJ2-1; D remains ambiguous. Germline loops: CDR1 MNHNS, CDR2 SASEGT. CDR3 length: 13 residues. V was pared by 3 bases and J by 4 bases, with 7 bases between. The CDR3 DNA reads as TGTGCCAGCAGTGAGGCGGAATACAATGAGCAGTTCTTC. Its translation is CASSEAEYNEQFF.

Worth noting for this clone: This specimen includes other DNA sequences encoding the same CDR3. V and J are TRBV5-1 and TRBJ1-5, with D perhaps matching TRBD1 (5 bases). CDR1 is SGHRS, CDR2 YFSETQ, per germline. The CDR3 has 15 residues. Trimming removed 2 bases at V and 4 bases at J, with 13 bases between. CDR3 loop: CASSLDWRGNQPQHF. The CDR3 DNA follows: TGCGCCAGCAGCTTAGATTGGAGGGGTAATCAGCCCCAGCATTTT.

This clone was picked up one time. This chain connects TRBV7-2 to TRBJ2-3, with 12 bases lining up with TRBD2. The germline V gene has CDR1 SGHTA and CDR2 FQGNSA. The CDR3 sequence is 17 residues long. Trimming at V came to 4 bases and at J to 1 base, leaving 6 bases not matched to a gene. The CDR3 DNA sequence: TGTGCCAGCAGCTCTCTAGCGGGGGGGCTAGGCACAGATACGCAGTATTTT. Its protein product is CASSSLAGGLGTDTQYF.

CDR3 in DNA: TGTGCCATCAGGGGGACAGCCTACAATGAGCAGTTCTTC. Protein: CAIRGTAYNEQFF. The chain recombines TRBV10-3 with TRBJ2-1; TRBD1 aligns across 7 bases. The length of the CDR3 is 13 residues. CDR1 and CDR2 from the germline V gene are ENHRY and SYGVKD. The V and J ends lost 6 bases and 2 bases, in that order; junction bases with no gene match: 1.

The chain has TRBV7-9 and TRBJ2-1, with TRBD2 matching over 12 bases. Germline CDR1 is SEHNR and CDR2 is FQNEAQ (reference sequence). CDR3 size: 17 residues. The junction had 8 bases not matched to a gene; V was cut back by 0 bases and J by 8 bases. This chain's CDR3 is CASSLALAGGPSHEQFF. CDR3 DNA sequence: TGTGCCAGCAGCTTAGCGCTAGCGGGGGGGCCTTCCCATGAGCAGTTCTTC. Complete variable domain (other parts from reference TRBV7-9 and TRBJ2-1): DTGVSQNPRHKITKRGQNVTFRCDPISEHNRLYWYRQTLGQGPEFLTYFQNEAQLEKSRLLSDRFSAERPKGSFSTLEIQRTEQGDSAMYLCASSLALAGGPSHEQFFGPGTRLTVL.

CDR3 sequence (DNA): TGTGCCAGCAGCCAGAACGAACAGGACCGAGCCTTGGGAACTGAAGCTTTCTTT. Translated, it gives CASSQNEQDRALGTEAFF. This chain uses TRBV4-2 with TRBJ1-1; the D gene is possibly TRBD1 (5 bases). V lost 3 bases and J lost 5, with 25 bases in between. The germline gives CDR1 LGHNA, CDR2 YNFKEQ. CDR3 length: 18 amino acids.

DNA for the CDR3: TGCGCCAGCAGCTTGGGGCTAGCCGGAAGAACTAGCACAGATACGCAGTATTTT. Amino acids: CASSLGLAGRTSTDTQYF. The J gene is TRBJ2-3, the V gene TRBV5-1; possible D gene TRBD2, 5 bases. The CDR3 runs to 18 residues. Germline CDR1 reads SGHRS; CDR2 reads YFSETQ. Trimming shortened V by 0 bases and J by 0 bases, and 17 bases separated the two germline ends.

CDR3 bases: TGTGCCAGCAGCCATACTAGCGGGGGGGACTTCTACGAGCAGTACTTC. Translated: CASSHTSGGDFYEQYF. The V gene is TRBV7-9, the J gene TRBJ2-7; 13 positions agree with TRBD2. Germline CDR1 and CDR2: SEHNR and FQNEAQ (reference sequence). The ends lost 5 bases at V and 3 bases at J; junction bases unmatched: 7. The CDR3 has 16 amino acids.

The CDR3 region is CASSPPGLPDEQYF. The CDR3 nucleotides read TGTGCCAGCAGCCCCCCCGGTCTACCCGACGAGCAGTACTTC. The chain recombines TRBV2 with TRBJ2-7; D is ambiguous. The CDR3 spans 14 residues. Germline V gene data show CDR1 as SNHLY and CDR2 as FYNNEI. The V and J ends lost 6 bases and 5 bases respectively, with 17 bases between them.